The 32 T cell receptor beta chains below come from one sample, sequenced in a study of somatic mutations in cytotoxic T cells in rheumatoid arthritis. Profiling relied on immunoSEQ multiplex PCR, and the TCRdb table lists in-frame clones only, not all of them. The sample has approximately 30,000 clones; roughly 80% are singletons. The sequencing sample was made of CD8+ T cells sorted from blood. The receptors come from an adult with rheumatoid arthritis.

This clone was counted a few times. The chain combines TRBV4-1 with TRBJ2-1; TRBD2 agrees at 10 bases. From germline, CDR1 is MGHRA and CDR2 YSYEKL. The CDR3 is 14 residues long. The ends lost 2 bases at V and 10 bases at J; junction bases unmatched: 5. In DNA form, the CDR3 reads TGCGCCAGCAGCCAAACACCTAGCGGGGGAGAGCAGTTCTTC. It is translated as CASSQTPSGGEQFF.

The chain joins TRBV6-1 to TRBJ2-5; no clear D. The CDR3 has 12 residues. The V and J ends lost 5 bases and 1 base respectively, with 5 bases between them. CDR1 is MNHNS and CDR2 is SASEGT in the germline V gene. The CDR3 reads CASSILQETQYF. CDR3 sequence (DNA): TGTGCCAGCAGTATTCTCCAAGAGACCCAGTACTTC.

This clone showed up just once. V is TRBV7-9 and J is TRBJ2-7; 7 bases are a match to TRBD1. After removal of 5 bases from V and 1 base from J, the junction contained 11 bases not matched to a gene. The length of the CDR3 is 16 residues. Germline V CDR1 and CDR2: SEHNR, FQNEAQ (reference sequence). This chain's CDR3 is CASSPDGTARSYEQYF. The CDR3 bases are TGTGCCAGCAGCCCCGACGGGACAGCTAGATCCTACGAGCAGTACTTC. Full variable domain (remainder filled in from reference TRBV7-9 and TRBJ2-7): DTGVSQNPRHKITKRGQNVTFRCDPISEHNRLYWYRQTLGQGPEFLTYFQNEAQLEKSRLLSDRFSAERPKGSFSTLEIQRTEQGDSAMYLCASSPDGTARSYEQYFGPGTRLTVT.

The gene calls are TRBV11-3 and TRBJ1-1, with 9 nucleotides matching TRBD1. CDR3 length equals 15 residues. J lost 4 bases, V lost 5 bases, and 8 bases had no gene match. Germline V lookup: CDR1 SGHNT, CDR2 YENEEA. The CDR3 loop reads CASSPRDRVATEAFF. CDR3 in DNA: TGTGCCAGCAGCCCCCGGGACAGGGTGGCCACTGAAGCTTTCTTT.

V usage is TRBV9 and J usage is TRBJ2-3; 13 bases map to TRBD2. The V and J ends lost 3 bases and 4 bases, in that order; junction bases with no gene match: 5. In germline, CDR1 is SGDLS, CDR2 YYNGEE. There are 16 residues in the CDR3. The CDR3 sequence is CASSAPLAGGPDTQYF. The CDR3, as DNA: TGTGCCAGCAGCGCCCCACTAGCGGGGGGGCCAGATACGCAGTATTTT.

The chain has TRBV7-2 and TRBJ2-3, with 7 nucleotides matching TRBD1. The CDR3 covers 14 residues. CDR1 and CDR2 (germline): SGHTA, FQGNSA. J lost 7 bases, V lost 1 base, and 5 bases had no gene match. CDR3 coding DNA: TGTGCCAGCAGCTTAGACAGGGGTAGGCATACGCAGTATTTT. Residues: CASSLDRGRHTQYF. The full variable domain, with the rest looked up from reference TRBV7-2 and TRBJ2-3, is GAGVSQSPSNKVTEKGKDVELRCDPISGHTALYWYRQSLGQGLEFLIYFQGNSAPDKSGLPSDRFSAERTGGSVSTLTIQRTQQEDSAVYLCASSLDRGRHTQYFGPGTRLTVL.

The CDR3 is CASSYSFAGDEQFF. In DNA, the CDR3 is TGTGCCAGCAGTTACTCTTTCGCGGGAGATGAGCAGTTCTTC. This sequence joins TRBV6-5 and TRBJ2-1; 7 nucleotides agree with TRBD2. The CDR3 has 14 residues. Germline V gene data show CDR1 as MNHEY and CDR2 as SVGAGI. V trimming: 0 bases; J trimming: 8 bases; junction bases outside the gene matches: 4.

The chain joins TRBV4-1 to TRBJ1-5; TRBD1 aligns across 12 bases. The CDR3 consists of 15 residues. V dropped 3 bases and J dropped 7; count of bases not matched to a gene: 4. The V gene's germline CDR1 is MGHRA and CDR2 YSYEKL. For the CDR3, the DNA is TGCGCCAGCAGCCAGGGACAGGGGGCAGGGCAGCCCCAGCATTTT. Translating gives CASSQGQGAGQPQHF.

The rearrangement uses TRBV15 and TRBJ2-1; the D gene could be TRBD1 or TRBD2 (5 bases each). The V and J ends lost 0 bases and 5 bases respectively, with 17 bases between them. Germline assignment: CDR1 LNHNV and CDR2 YYDKDF (reference sequence). CDR3 size: 17 residues. Here the CDR3 DNA reads TGTGCCACCAGCAGAGATCGTCGTCCGGGACCCCACAATGAGCAGTTCTTC. Translated: CATSRDRRPGPHNEQFF. Full variable domain (remainder filled in from reference TRBV15 and TRBJ2-1): DAMVIQNPRYQVTQFGKPVTLSCSQTLNHNVMYWYQQKSSQAPKLLFHYYDKDFNNEADTPDNFQSRRPNTSFCFLDIRSPGLGDTAMYLCATSRDRRPGPHNEQFFGPGTRLTVL.

DNA of the CDR3: TGTGCTAGTGGTTTGAGGGGGCTAGCGGGAGTCTACAATGAGCAGTTCTTC. Translating it yields CASGLRGLAGVYNEQFF. The V call is TRBV12-5, the J call TRBJ2-1; 10 bases map to TRBD2. Germline V gives CDR1 LGHNT, CDR2 FRNRAP. V shed 2 bases, J shed 3 bases, and the junction held 7 bases outside the gene matches. This CDR3 is 17 amino acids long.

The V call is TRBV10-3, the J call TRBJ1-1; D not certain. Germline assignment: CDR1 ENHRY and CDR2 SYGVKD. The CDR3 runs to 13 residues. The V end was cut by 3 bases, the J end by 1 base, with 6 bases between. The CDR3 loop reads CAISESKNTEAFF. The CDR3 coding sequence is TGTGCCATCAGTGAATCAAAGAACACTGAAGCTTTCTTT.

The gene calls are TRBV29-1 and TRBJ2-6; a weak D match, TRBD2 (5 bases). The CDR3 has 13 residues. From germline, CDR1 is SQVTM and CDR2 ANQGSEA. V lost 6 bases and J 0 bases, leaving 6 bases between the germline ends. The CDR3, as DNA: TGCAGCGTGGGGAGCTCTGGGGCCAACGTCCTGACTTTC. Residues: CSVGSSGANVLTF.

This clone was counted a single time. The V and J genes are TRBV12-5 and TRBJ2-3; the D gene is possibly TRBD2 (6 bases). CDR3 length: 15 residues. Germline V gene sequence: CDR1 LGHNT, CDR2 FRNRAP. The ends were cut back, 0 bases at V and 5 bases at J, with 12 bases in the middle. CDR3 DNA: TGTGCTAGTGGTTTGGTACGGGGAGGCGTAGATACGCAGTATTTT. Its protein product is CASGLVRGGVDTQYF.

In its sample, this clone is medium-sized. The chain employs TRBV6-5 and TRBJ2-7; 7 nucleotides match TRBD1. The ends lost 2 bases at V and 5 bases at J; junction bases unmatched: 9. Germline V CDR1 and CDR2: MNHEY, SVGAGI. This CDR3 has 15 residues. The CDR3 DNA reads as TGTGCCAGCAGTTACCTGACAGGGCGCCCGGACGAGCAGTACTTC. This gives the protein CASSYLTGRPDEQYF.

V is TRBV11-2 and J is TRBJ2-5; 9 nucleotides agree with TRBD1. Trimming removed 5 bases from V and 5 bases from J; junction bases left unmatched: 6. The CDR3 consists of 14 residues. The germline gives CDR1 SGHAT, CDR2 FQNNGV. This chain's CDR3 is CASSGTGTSETQYF. The CDR3 DNA reads TGTGCCAGCAGCGGGACAGGGACTTCGGAGACCCAGTACTTC.

The chain links TRBV28 to TRBJ2-7; tentatively, D is TRBD1 (6 bases). From germline, CDR1 is MDHEN and CDR2 SYDVKM. Trimming took off 3 bases at V and 4 bases at J, with 19 bases between the two ends. The CDR3 spans 16 residues. The CDR3: CASSFSSGTSGYEQYF. CDR3 sequence (DNA): TGTGCCAGCAGTTTCTCCTCCGGGACAAGTGGATACGAGCAGTACTTC.

The rearrangement joins TRBV30 to TRBJ2-6; the D gene is possibly TRBD1 (5 bases). V was trimmed by 5 bases and J by 0 bases, leaving 11 bases between them. The CDR3 has 15 residues. Germline V gives CDR1 GTSNPN, CDR2 SVGIG (reference sequence). This CDR3 is CAWDSFRSGANVLTF. In DNA form, the CDR3 reads TGTGCCTGGGACAGCTTTCGCTCTGGGGCCAACGTCCTGACTTTC.

V usage is TRBV27 and J usage is TRBJ2-1; 14 bases line up with TRBD2. Germline assignment: CDR1 MNHEY and CDR2 SMNVEV (reference sequence). J lost 7 bases, V lost 3 bases, and 5 bases had no gene match. This CDR3 region has 16 residues. In DNA, the CDR3 is TGTGCCAGCAGTTTCCTCGGGACTAGCGGGAGTAATGAGCAGTTCTTC. Its translation is CASSFLGTSGSNEQFF.

The rearrangement joins TRBV2 to TRBJ2-7; TRBD2 is a possible D gene (6 bases). V gave up 7 bases and J gave up 3 bases, with 19 bases separating them. CDR3 length: 15 amino acids. Per the germline V gene, CDR1 is SNHLY and CDR2 is FYNNEI. The CDR3 loop reads CASTFPGTPVYEQYF. DNA of the CDR3: TGTGCCAGCACCTTCCCCGGGACTCCGGTCTACGAGCAGTACTTC.

The chain has TRBV27 and TRBJ1-2; D gene unclear. Deletions cut 3 bases from V and 1 base from J, with 6 bases between. CDR1 MNHEY and CDR2 SMNVEV come from the germline V gene (reference sequence). There are 13 residues in the CDR3. The CDR3 is CASSFGFNYGYTF. CDR3 coding DNA: TGTGCCAGCAGTTTCGGTTTTAACTATGGCTACACCTTC.

The CDR3 DNA follows: TGTGCCAGCATGTCAGCGGAGGGCTCCTACGAGCAGTACTTC. Its protein product is CASMSAEGSYEQYF. The genes are TRBV2 and TRBJ2-7, with TRBD2 as a possible D gene (6 bases). Germline V lookup: CDR1 SNHLY, CDR2 FYNNEI. Trimming stripped 7 bases from V and 0 bases from J, with 13 bases between. The CDR3 sequence is 14 residues long.

The chain links TRBV6-5 to TRBJ1-3, with a tentative D call TRBD1 (5 bases). Germline CDR1 and CDR2: MNHEY and SVGAGI. V was cut by 7 bases and J by 4 bases, with 11 bases left in between. The length of the CDR3 is 13 residues. The CDR3: CASISRGGNTIYF. The CDR3 nucleotides read TGTGCCAGCATCTCCCGGGGCGGAAACACCATATATTTT.

J is TRBJ2-5 and V is TRBV5-6, with 12 bases lining up with TRBD2. V gave up 1 base and J gave up 4 bases; unmatched junction bases: 8. The germline gives CDR1 SGHDT, CDR2 YYEEEE. There are 17 residues in the CDR3. The CDR3 bases are TGTGCCAGCAGCTTGCGTCTAGCGGGAGGGTTAAGAGAGACCCAGTACTTC. This codes for CASSLRLAGGLRETQYF.

This clone has a single count. J is TRBJ2-2 and V is TRBV10-3; no definite D call. The CDR3 is made up of 16 amino acids. Between the trimmed V and J ends, which lost 10 bases and 5 bases, there was a span of 23 bases. Germline CDR1 and CDR2: ENHRY and SYGVKD. CDR3 sequence: CASYIGKSIGTGELFF. The CDR3 region has the DNA TGTGCCAGCTATATAGGGAAATCAATTGGGACCGGGGAGCTGTTTTTT.

This clone was seen more than once but under ten times. This chain links TRBV19 with TRBJ1-1, with TRBD1 as a possible D gene (6 bases). The CDR3 contains 14 residues. V gave up 3 bases and J gave up 5 bases, with 13 bases separating them. Germline CDR1 and CDR2: LNHDA and SQIVND (reference sequence). CDR3 sequence (DNA): TGTGCCAGTAGTATGGGGGGGCTGGGGACTGAAGCTTTCTTT. Translation gives CASSMGGLGTEAFF.

The chain employs TRBV11-2 and TRBJ2-1; D uncertain. The CDR3 loop spans 12 amino acids. Trimming shortened V by 0 bases and J by 9 bases, and 6 bases separated the two germline ends. Germline CDR1 is SGHAT and CDR2 is FQNNGV. This CDR3 reads CASSLDWAEQFF. The CDR3, as DNA: TGTGCCAGCAGCTTAGATTGGGCTGAGCAGTTCTTC.

This clone was observed a handful of times. The chain links TRBV4-1 to TRBJ2-5; D may correspond to TRBD1 or TRBD2 (5 bases each). V was shortened by 1 base and J by 5 bases, with 11 bases between the two germline ends. The CDR3 is made up of 14 amino acids. Germline CDR1 and CDR2: MGHRA and YSYEKL. This CDR3 is CASSQGPGTETQYF. As DNA, the CDR3 is TGCGCCAGCAGCCAAGGTCCAGGGACGGAGACCCAGTACTTC.

This chain's CDR3 is CASSGSPDAESYGYTF. CDR3 DNA: TGTGCCAGCAGCGGAAGCCCCGACGCGGAATCGTATGGCTACACCTTC. The gene calls are TRBV7-9 and TRBJ1-2; D gene ambiguous. This CDR3 has 16 amino acids. V was cut by 5 bases and J by 5 bases, with 21 bases left in between. Germline CDR1 SEHNR, CDR2 FQNEAQ (reference sequence). The full variable domain, rest sourced from reference TRBV7-9 and TRBJ1-2, is DTGVSQNPRHKITKRGQNVTFRCDPISEHNRLYWYRQTLGQGPEFLTYFQNEAQLEKSRLLSDRFSAERPKGSFSTLEIQRTEQGDSAMYLCASSGSPDAESYGYTFGSGTRLTVV.

This clone has a handful of counts. V usage is TRBV4-2 and J usage is TRBJ2-2; 7 nucleotides align to TRBD2. With 4 bases clipped from V and 1 base from J, the junction kept 12 bases outside the gene matches. CDR3 length equals 18 residues. The germline V gene has CDR1 LGHNA and CDR2 YNFKEQ. The CDR3 DNA is TGTGCCAGCAGCCCAGAATACTGGGGACTAATGAACACCGGGGAGCTGTTTTTT. The encoded protein is CASSPEYWGLMNTGELFF.

This rearrangement joins TRBV5-1 to TRBJ2-5; TRBD2 aligns across 10 bases. CDR1 is SGHRS and CDR2 is YFSETQ in the germline V gene. CDR3 size: 18 residues. The V gene end was trimmed by 3 bases and the J gene end by 0 bases; junction bases not matched to a gene: 11. The chain's CDR3 is CASSWTRTSGPYQETQYF. The CDR3 nucleotides are TGCGCCAGCAGCTGGACTAGGACTAGCGGACCGTACCAAGAGACCCAGTACTTC.

This clone appeared once. CDR3 in DNA: TGTGCCAGTAGTACCAGACAGGGGGCAGACACTGAAGCTTTCTTT. Amino acid sequence: CASSTRQGADTEAFF. The rearrangement joins TRBV19 to TRBJ1-1; 10 nucleotides line up with TRBD1. Looked up from germline, CDR1 is LNHDA and CDR2 is SQIVND (reference sequence). Trimming cost V 4 bases and J 3 bases; bases outside gene matches: 5. The CDR3 is 15 amino acids.

The chain joins TRBV4-2 to TRBJ2-6, with 9 nucleotides matching TRBD1. Per the germline V gene, CDR1 is LGHNA and CDR2 is YNFKEQ. The V gene end was trimmed by 4 bases and the J gene end by 0 bases; junction bases not matched to a gene: 7. This CDR3 region has 18 residues. This CDR3 reads CASSPRQGESSGANVLTF. The DNA of the CDR3 is TGTGCCAGCAGCCCCCGACAGGGGGAAAGCTCTGGGGCCAACGTCCTGACTTTC.